A selection of T cell receptor beta chains follows, all from one sample in a study of CD8+CD57+ T cells in acquired aplastic anemia. From the reads, TCRdb called clonotypes with MiXCR, one entry per CDR3 protein. Of about 470,000 distinct CDR3 sequences in the sample, around 30% were seen once. The material sequenced was sorted CD4+, CD8+, or CD8+CD57+ T cells (not recorded which) from PBMCs. The receptors derive from a human donor with aplastic anemia. The CDR3 runs from the conserved cysteine through the conserved F or W. The order of the fields is clone size, D gene, J gene, V gene, CDR3 protein, CDR3 DNA. D genes are given only for firm matches. Expanded clones get a size class; other rows say once, few or many, or leave the size out.

>many|TRBD2|TRBJ2-3|TRBV2
CASQISGGDTQYF
TGTGCCAGCCAAATCAGCGGGGGAGATACGCAGTATTTT
>.|.|TRBJ1-1|TRBV2
CASSTGYTEAFF
TGTGCCAGCAGTACAGGTTACACTGAAGCTTTCTTT
>few|TRBD1|TRBJ2-7|TRBV13
CASSDPGQGGYEQYF
TGTGCCAGCAGCGACCCGGGACAGGGCGGCTACGAGCAGTACTTC
>many|TRBD2|TRBJ2-5|TRBV7-6
CASSASGRLETQYF
TGTGCCAGCTCGGCTAGCGGGAGGTTGGAGACCCAGTACTTC
>many|TRBD1|TRBJ1-5|TRBV7-2
CASSPGTGGIKPQHF
TGTGCCAGCAGTCCCGGGACAGGGGGAATCAAGCCCCAGCATTTT
>.|.|TRBJ2-1|TRBV27
CASSFSLHEQFF
TGTGCCAGCAGTTTTTCTTTGCATGAGCAGTTCTTC
>.|.|TRBJ1-3|TRBV12-3/TRBV12-4
CASSFIGSSGNTIYF
TGTGCCAGCAGTTTCATCGGGAGCTCTGGAAACACCATATATTTT
>many|TRBD1|TRBJ2-7|TRBV2
CASSGKLGTGGPYEQYF
TGTGCCAGCAGCGGCAAGCTCGGGACAGGCGGACCCTACGAGCAGTACTTC
>.|.|TRBJ2-1|TRBV12-3/TRBV12-4
CASSFLKPDNEQFF
TGTGCCAGCAGTTTCCTTAAACCAGACAATGAGCAGTTCTTC
>.|.|TRBJ1-1|TRBV9
CASSVEGNGNTEAFF
TGTGCCAGCAGCGTAGAAGGAAATGGGAACACTGAAGCTTTCTTT
>.|TRBD1|TRBJ1-2|TRBV7-9
CASSSLTGNYGYTF
TGTGCCAGCAGCTCCCTGACAGGGAACTATGGCTACACCTTC
>.|TRBD1|TRBJ1-1|TRBV20-1
CSAVSGGPVAFF
TGCAGTGCAGTTTCAGGGGGACCCGTAGCTTTCTTT
>few|TRBD1|TRBJ2-5|TRBV20-1
CSAVRDGGQGRETQYF
TGCAGTGCTGTAAGAGATGGGGGACAGGGACGGGAGACCCAGTACTTC
>.|.|TRBJ2-2|TRBV2
CASSERVPGELFF
TGTGCCAGCAGTGAACGGGTACCCGGGGAGCTGTTTTTT
>.|.|TRBJ2-2|TRBV10-3
CASRDRVGSTGELFF
TGTGCCAGCAGGGATAGGGTAGGGAGCACCGGGGAGCTGTTTTTT
>few|.|TRBJ1-3|TRBV13
CASSLAGFGNTIYF
TGTGCCAGCAGCTTGGCGGGATTCGGAAACACCATATATTTT
>.|TRBD2|TRBJ2-1|TRBV4-1
CASSQPGTTLHNEQFF
TGCGCCAGCAGCCAACCAGGGACTACCCTCCACAATGAGCAGTTCTTC
>.|TRBD1|TRBJ1-2|TRBV27
CASSLWDRAPYGYTF
TGTGCCAGCAGTTTATGGGACAGGGCCCCCTATGGCTACACCTTC
>many|TRBD2|TRBJ2-7|TRBV7-8
CASSSLREGHEQYF
TGTGCCAGCAGCTCCCTGCGGGAGGGCCACGAGCAGTACTTC
>.|.|TRBJ2-1|TRBV20-1
CSATLASEQFF
TGCAGTGCTACTTTAGCGAGTGAGCAGTTCTTC
>few|.|TRBJ1-3|TRBV9
CASSVEGFGNTIYF
TGTGCCAGCAGCGTTGAGGGGTTTGGAAACACCATATATTTT
>few|.|TRBJ2-3|TRBV2
CASSGQLTDTQYF
TGTGCCAGCAGTGGACAGCTCACAGATACGCAGTATTTT
>.|TRBD2|TRBJ2-3|TRBV25-1
CASSQELAGYSTDTQYF
TGTGCCAGCAGCCAAGAACTAGCGGGGTATAGCACAGATACGCAGTATTTT
>.|.|TRBJ1-5|TRBV20-1
CSASQGPNQPQHF
TGCAGTGCTAGTCAAGGGCCTAATCAGCCCCAGCATTTT
>.|TRBD1|TRBJ1-6|TRBV7-9
CASSLVDRAPSPLHF
TGTGCCAGCAGCTTAGTCGACAGGGCCCCTTCACCCCTCCACTTT
>many|TRBD1|TRBJ1-2|TRBV6-1
CASSGGQALDYTF
TGTGCCAGCAGTGGAGGACAGGCTTTAGACTACACCTTC
>.|.|TRBJ1-4|TRBV2
CASSDNRGSNEKLFF
TGTGCCAGCAGTGATAATAGGGGATCTAATGAAAAACTGTTTTTT
>.|.|TRBJ2-1|TRBV24-1
CATGGAYSEQFF
TGTGCCACCGGGGGGGCCTACAGTGAGCAGTTCTTC
>once|.|TRBJ1-2|TRBV2
CASSRGKRTDLNYGYTF
TGTGCCAGCAGTCGAGGGAAAAGGACAGACTTAAACTATGGCTACACCTTC
>few|.|TRBJ1-1|TRBV7-6
CASSLGPVENTEAFF
TGTGCCAGCAGCTTAGGTCCGGTCGAGAACACTGAAGCTTTCTTT
>once|.|TRBJ2-3|TRBV20-1
CSAHGPPDTQYF
TGCAGTGCCCACGGCCCTCCGGATACGCAGTATTTT
>many|.|TRBJ1-1|TRBV19
CASSTDLNTEAFF
TGTGCCAGTAGTACAGACTTGAACACTGAAGCTTTCTTT
>few|.|TRBJ2-1|TRBV19
CASTPALHNEQFF
TGTGCCAGTACCCCAGCCCTCCACAATGAGCAGTTCTTC
>.|.|TRBJ2-2|TRBV9
CASSVAGHTNTGELFF
TGTGCCAGCAGCGTAGCGGGACATACGAACACCGGGGAGCTGTTTTTT
>few|.|TRBJ1-6|TRBV10-3
CASRASTTNSPLHF
TGTGCCAGCAGAGCTAGTACAACTAATTCACCCCTCCACTTT
>few|.|TRBJ1-5|TRBV12-3/TRBV12-4
CASSLSGPGGQPQHF
TGTGCCAGCAGTCTTTCTGGTCCGGGCGGCCAGCCCCAGCATTTT
>many|.|TRBJ2-1|TRBV29-1
CSVEDWGGNEQFF
TGCAGCGTTGAAGATTGGGGCGGCAATGAGCAGTTCTTC